This T cell receptor beta chain was profiled in a study of identical twins. Study-wide points: The models systematically underestimated how much out-of-frame TCR alpha was shared in monozygotic twins. Out-of-frame beta sequences exhibited a weaker degree of excess twin sharing.

Notes on this clonotype: Its specificity is unknown.

TCRdb fed the 5' RACE reads into MiXCR, producing one record per CDR3 protein. This table has 430,000 or so distinct CDR3 sequences, less than 25% appearing once. The same data also contributed to another study, on T cells expressing NK-cell markers. That source reports: The eight sequenced donors comprised seven who were HCMV-seropositive and one who was seronegative. Several donors likewise had their CD3+CD56-NKG2C+ fraction led by these clonotypes.

Input material: CD4+ T cells sorted from blood. This clonotype was sampled from a woman aged 18-30 years in good health.

DNA of the CDR3: TGTGCCAGCAGCTTCGAACACACTGAAGCTTTCTTT. It encodes CASSFEHTEAFF. The chain uses TRBV3-1 and TRBJ1-1; no reliable D call. Trimming took off 5 bases at V and 3 bases at J, with 7 bases between the two ends. Germline lookup yields CDR1 LGHDT and CDR2 YNNKEL (reference sequence). The CDR3 is 12 residues long.